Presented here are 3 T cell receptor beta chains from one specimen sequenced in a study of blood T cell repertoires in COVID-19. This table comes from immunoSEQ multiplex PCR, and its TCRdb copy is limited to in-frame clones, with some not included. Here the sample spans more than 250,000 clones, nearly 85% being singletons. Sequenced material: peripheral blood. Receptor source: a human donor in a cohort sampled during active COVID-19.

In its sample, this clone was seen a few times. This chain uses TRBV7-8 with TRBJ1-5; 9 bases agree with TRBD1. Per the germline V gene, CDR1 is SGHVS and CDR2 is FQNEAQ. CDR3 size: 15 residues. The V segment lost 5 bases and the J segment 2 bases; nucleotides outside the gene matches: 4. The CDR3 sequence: CASSPRTGGNQPQHF. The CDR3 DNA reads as TGTGCCAGCAGCCCCCGGACAGGGGGCAATCAGCCCCAGCATTTT.

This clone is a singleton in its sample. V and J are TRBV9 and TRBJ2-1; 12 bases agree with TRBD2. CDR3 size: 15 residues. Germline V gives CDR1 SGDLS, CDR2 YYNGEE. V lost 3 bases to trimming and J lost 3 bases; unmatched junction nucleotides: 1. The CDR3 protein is CASSELAGGYNEQFF. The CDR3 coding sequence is TGTGCCAGCAGCGAACTAGCGGGAGGCTACAATGAGCAGTTCTTC.

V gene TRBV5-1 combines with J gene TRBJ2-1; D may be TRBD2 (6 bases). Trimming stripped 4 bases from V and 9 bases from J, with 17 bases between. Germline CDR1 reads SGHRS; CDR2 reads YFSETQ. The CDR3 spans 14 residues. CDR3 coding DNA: TGCGCCAGCAGCCCACCCTCGGTGGGGGGTGAGCAGTTCTTC. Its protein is CASSPPSVGGEQFF.